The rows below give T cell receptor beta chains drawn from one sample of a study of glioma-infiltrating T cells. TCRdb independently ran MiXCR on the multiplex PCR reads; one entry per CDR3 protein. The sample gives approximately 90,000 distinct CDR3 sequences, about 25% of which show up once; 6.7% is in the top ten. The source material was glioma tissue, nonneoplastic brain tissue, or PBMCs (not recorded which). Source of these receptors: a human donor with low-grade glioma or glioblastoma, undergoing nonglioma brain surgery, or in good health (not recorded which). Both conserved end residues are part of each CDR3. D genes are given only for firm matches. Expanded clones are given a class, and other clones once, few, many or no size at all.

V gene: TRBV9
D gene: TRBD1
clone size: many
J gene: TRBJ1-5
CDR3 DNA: TGTGCCAGCACAAGACAGGGGGATAGCAATCAGCCCCAGCATTTT
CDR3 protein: CASTRQGDSNQPQHF

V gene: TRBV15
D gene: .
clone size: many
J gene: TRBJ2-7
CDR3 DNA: TGTGCCACCACCCCGACCCTCTTAGCACCCACCTACGAGCAGTACTTC
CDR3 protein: CATTPTLLAPTYEQYF

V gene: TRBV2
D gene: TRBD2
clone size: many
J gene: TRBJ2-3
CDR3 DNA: TGTGCCAGCAGCACGGGACTAAGCACAGATACGCAGTATTTT
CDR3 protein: CASSTGLSTDTQYF

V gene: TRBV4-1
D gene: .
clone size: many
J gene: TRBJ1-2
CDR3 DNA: TGCGCCAGCAGCCAAGTGGTATTCGACAGCCACTATGGCTACACCTTC
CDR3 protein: CASSQVVFDSHYGYTF

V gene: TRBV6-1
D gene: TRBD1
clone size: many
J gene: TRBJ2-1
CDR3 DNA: TGTGCCAGCAGCTTCCGAGCCGGGACAGGGGCCCCCTACAATGAGCAGTTCTTC
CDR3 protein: CASSFRAGTGAPYNEQFF

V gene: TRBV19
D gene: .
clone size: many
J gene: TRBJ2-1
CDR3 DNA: TGTGCCAGTAGTATAGATCGTGGTGGAGAGCAGTTCTTC
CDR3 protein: CASSIDRGGEQFF

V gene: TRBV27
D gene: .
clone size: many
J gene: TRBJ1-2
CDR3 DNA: TGTGCCAGCAGGGGGACAATTGGGGGCTACACCTTC
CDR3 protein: CASRGTIGGYTF

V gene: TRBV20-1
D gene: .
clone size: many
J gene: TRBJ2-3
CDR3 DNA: TGCAGTGCTTCTAGCACAGATACGCAGTATTTT
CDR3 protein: CSASSTDTQYF

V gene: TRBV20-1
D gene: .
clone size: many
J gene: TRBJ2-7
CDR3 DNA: TGCAGTGCTAGACAGGATTACGAGCAGTACTTC
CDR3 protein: CSARQDYEQYF

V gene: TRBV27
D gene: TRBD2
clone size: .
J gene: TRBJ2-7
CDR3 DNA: TGTGCCAGCAGTCCAAATAGCGGGATCAACGAGCAGTACTTC
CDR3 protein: CASSPNSGINEQYF

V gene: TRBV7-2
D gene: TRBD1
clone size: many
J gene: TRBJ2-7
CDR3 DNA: TGTGCCAGCAGCTCATACCGGGACAGGGGTTTTGAGCAGTACTTC
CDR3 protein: CASSSYRDRGFEQYF

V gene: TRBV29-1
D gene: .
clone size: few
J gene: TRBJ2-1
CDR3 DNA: TGCAGCGTTGGGCCGGGTTTTAGCTCCTACAATGAGCAGTTCTTC
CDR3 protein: CSVGPGFSSYNEQFF

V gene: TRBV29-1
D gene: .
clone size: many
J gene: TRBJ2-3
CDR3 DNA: TGCAGCGCCGGGCGTTCTTCTAGCACAGATACGCAGTATTTT
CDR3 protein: CSAGRSSSTDTQYF

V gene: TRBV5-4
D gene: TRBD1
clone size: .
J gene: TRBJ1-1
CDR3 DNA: TGTGCCAGCAGCTTGGACAGGGGTACTGAAGCTTTCTTT
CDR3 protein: CASSLDRGTEAFF

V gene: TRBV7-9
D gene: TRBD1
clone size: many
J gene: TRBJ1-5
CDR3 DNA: TGTGCCAGCAGCCAACAGGGGAATCAGCCCCAGCATTTT
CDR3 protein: CASSQQGNQPQHF

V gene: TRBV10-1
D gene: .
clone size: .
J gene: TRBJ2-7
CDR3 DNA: TGCGCCAGCAGTGAGTCGAACGGGGGCGGCTACAATGAACAGTACTTC
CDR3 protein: CASSESNGGGYNEQYF

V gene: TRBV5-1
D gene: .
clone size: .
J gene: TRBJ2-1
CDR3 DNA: TGCGCCAGCAGCTTGACACCTCCAGATAGCTCCTACAATGAGCAGTTCTTC
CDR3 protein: CASSLTPPDSSYNEQFF

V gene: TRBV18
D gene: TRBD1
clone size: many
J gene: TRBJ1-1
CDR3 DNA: TGTGCCAGCCTTACCGACAGGGGTTTGAACACTGAAGCTTTCTTT
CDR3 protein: CASLTDRGLNTEAFF

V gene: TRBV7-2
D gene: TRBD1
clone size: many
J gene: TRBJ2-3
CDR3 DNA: TGTGCCAGCAGCCAGCAGACAGGGCGCACAGATACGCAGTATTTT
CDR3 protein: CASSQQTGRTDTQYF

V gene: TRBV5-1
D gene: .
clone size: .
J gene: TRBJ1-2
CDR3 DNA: TGCGCCAGCAGCCGACTAGGAACGAAGGACTATGGCTACACCTTC
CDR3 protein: CASSRLGTKDYGYTF

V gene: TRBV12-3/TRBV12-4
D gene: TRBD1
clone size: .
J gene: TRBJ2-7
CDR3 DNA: TGTGCCAGCAGTTATGGGACAGGGGGGAGGTTCGAGCAGTACTTC
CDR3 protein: CASSYGTGGRFEQYF

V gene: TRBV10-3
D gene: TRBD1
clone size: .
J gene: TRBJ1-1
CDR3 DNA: TGTGCCATCAGTGAGTCGACAGGGGGTAGTGGGACTGAAGCTTTCTTT
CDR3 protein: CAISESTGGSGTEAFF

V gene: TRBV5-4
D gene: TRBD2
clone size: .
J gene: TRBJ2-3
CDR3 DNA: TGTGCCAGCAGCCGACCGGGACTAGCGGGGGGTACAGATACGCAGTATTTT
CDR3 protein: CASSRPGLAGGTDTQYF

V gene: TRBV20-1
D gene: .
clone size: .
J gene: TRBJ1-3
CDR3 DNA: .
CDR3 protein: CSATKDGTEQYFGPGTIYF

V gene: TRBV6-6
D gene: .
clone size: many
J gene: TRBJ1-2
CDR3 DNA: TGTGCCAGCAGTTACTCCAGGCAGGGGCAAGTAAAAAACTATGGCTACACCTTC
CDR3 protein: CASSYSRQGQVKNYGYTF

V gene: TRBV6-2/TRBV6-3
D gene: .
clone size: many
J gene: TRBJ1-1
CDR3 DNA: TGTGCCAGCAGTTACTTCGGAAATGCGAACACTGAAGCTTTCTTT
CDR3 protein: CASSYFGNANTEAFF